The source of this T cell receptor (beta chain) is a study of PD-1 blockade in classical Hodgkin lymphoma. Study-wide findings and caveats: When set against healthy donors, newly diagnosed patients were reported to show lower baseline TCR diversity. Diversity in CD4+ TCRs, unlike that measured in CD8+ TCRs, had risen significantly by C4D1. Exclusion was applied to patients who started nivolumab under 1 year after ASCT. Differences between repertoires have undefined causes, possibly disease activity or prior therapy.

The time point is: cycle 4 day 1 (C4D1), after less than 7 weeks of nivolumab. All patients relapsed after autologous stem cell transplantation, and brentuximab vedotin exposure varied. This clone was seen a handful of times. Its antigen remains unknown. Profiled with immunoSEQ multiplex PCR; TCRdb holds only in-frame clones, not every one. The sample gives 3,500 to 4,000 clones, under 80% of which show up once; around half is in the top ten. CDR3 length: 15 residues. The V and J ends lost 1 base and 8 bases respectively, with 17 bases between them. The germline V gene has CDR1 SEHNR and CDR2 FQNEAQ (reference sequence).

This sequence joins TRBV7-9 and TRBJ1-2; D not certain. Here the sequenced sample was peripheral blood mononuclear cells (PBMCs), taken before the fourth cycle of nivolumab. The clonotype was recovered from a human donor with classical Hodgkin lymphoma. The CDR3 sequence is CASSLVLGQSGGYTF. The CDR3 DNA is TGTGCCAGCAGCTTAGTACTGGGCCAATCGGGCGGCTACACCTTC.